Presented here are 5 T cell receptor beta chains from one specimen sequenced in a study of cytomegalovirus exposure and HLA in healthy donors. In the PCR, 60 Vbeta and 13 Jbeta primers were used. The repertoire was sequenced with immunoSEQ multiplex PCR; TCRdb's copy has only in-frame clones and lacks some. Altogether 95,000 to 150,000 clones are present, over 65% being singletons, with the ten largest covering about 1.7%. The sample taken for sequencing was PBMCs. These receptors were collected from a man younger than 35 in good health and CMV-seronegative.

CDR3: CSVIQENNEQFF. In nucleotides, the CDR3 is TGCAGCGTTATCCAGGAAAACAATGAGCAGTTCTTC. The genes are TRBV29-1 and TRBJ2-1; D ambiguous. This CDR3 comprises 12 residues. Trimming shortened V by 5 bases and J by 5 bases, and 10 bases separated the two germline ends. Germline CDR1 is SQVTM and CDR2 is ANQGSEA.

The chain has TRBV19 and TRBJ2-1; 11 nucleotides align to TRBD1. Germline V gene data show CDR1 as LNHDA and CDR2 as SQIVND (reference sequence). This CDR3 has 16 residues. The J segment lost 4 bases and the V segment lost 1 base, leaving 3 bases of the junction unmatched. CDR3 coding DNA: TGTGCCAGTAGTATAGTGGGGACAGGGGGATACAATGAGCAGTTCTTC. As protein: CASSIVGTGGYNEQFF.

V and J are TRBV5-1 and TRBJ1-3; D unresolved. This CDR3 spans 17 amino acids. The germline V and J ends were trimmed by 1 base and 2 bases, with 16 bases remaining between them. Germline V gene lookup returns CDR1 SGHRS and CDR2 YFSETQ. This chain's CDR3 is CASSLIGMGAAGNTIYF. The CDR3 DNA sequence: TGCGCCAGCAGCTTGATTGGCATGGGAGCAGCTGGAAACACCATATATTTT.

The chain joins TRBV4-1 to TRBJ1-2, with D perhaps TRBD1 (6 bases). This CDR3 has 15 amino acids. The V gene's germline CDR1 is MGHRA and CDR2 YSYEKL. Trimming removed 0 bases from V and 3 bases from J, with 11 bases in between. This CDR3 reads CASSQDRGAHYGYTF. The CDR3 coding sequence is TGCGCCAGCAGCCAAGACCGGGGGGCACACTATGGCTACACCTTC.

As to this clone: Within the sample, other DNA sequences also encode this same CDR3. This chain uses TRBV5-1 with TRBJ2-7; tentative D call: TRBD1 (7 bases). This CDR3 is 14 amino acids long. From germline, CDR1 is SGHRS and CDR2 YFSETQ. The ends were cut back, 4 bases at V and 1 base at J, with 12 bases in the middle. The CDR3 DNA sequence: TGCGCCAGCAGCCGACAGGGAGGATCCTACGAGCAGTACTTC. Amino acids: CASSRQGGSYEQYF.